This is a list of T cell receptor beta chains from one sample in a study of T-cell reconstitution after alpha-beta-depleted transplantation in children. TCRdb reanalysed the PCR reads using MiXCR and keeps one entry per CDR3 protein. The table shows approximately 420,000 distinct CDR3 sequences, with roughly 11% occurring only once. The source was PBMCs from the stem cell graft donor, collected from the stem cell graft. The source is a human donor who donated a stem cell graft to a child with acute myeloid leukemia. The CDR3 runs from the conserved cysteine through the conserved F or W. The order of the fields is V gene, D gene, clone size, J gene, CDR3 length, CDR3 DNA, CDR3 protein. The D gene is left open where the match is weak. The listing skips clone size in some rows; elsewhere it reads once, few, many or a size class.

>TRBV25-1|-|-|TRBJ2-5|10
TGTGCCAGCAAGGAAGAGACCCAGTACTTC
CASKEETQYF
>TRBV20-1|-|few|TRBJ2-5|13
TGCAGTGCCGATCGGGACTTATTGGAGACCCAGTACTTC
CSADRDLLETQYF
>TRBV7-6|-|-|TRBJ2-3|14
TGTGCCAGCAGCTTAGCGGGAGCCCGGGATACGCAGTATTTT
CASSLAGARDTQYF
>TRBV10-1|-|-|TRBJ2-2|13
TGCGCCAGCAGTGATTCCGGCACCGGGGAGCTGTTTTTT
CASSDSGTGELFF
>TRBV4-2|-|few|TRBJ2-5|16
TGTGCCAGCAGCCAAGATCGGGCTAGAAGACAAGAGACCCAGTACTTC
CASSQDRARRQETQYF
>TRBV25-1|-|-|TRBJ2-1|14
TGTGCCAGCAGATCTACCGGGCCCTACAATGAGCAGTTCTTC
CASRSTGPYNEQFF
>TRBV5-6|-|many|TRBJ2-4|14
TGTGCCAGCAGCTTGAGGGGGTCTGGAAACATTCAGTACTTC
CASSLRGSGNIQYF
>TRBV5-1|-|many|TRBJ2-5|15
TGCGCCAGCAGCTTCAATGGACGGACGGAAGAGACCCAGTACTTC
CASSFNGRTEETQYF
>TRBV7-2|-|-|TRBJ2-5|14
TGTGCCAGCAGGTTTACCGGGGGCCAAGAGACCCAGTACTTC
CASRFTGGQETQYF
>TRBV10-3|-|-|TRBJ1-2|13
TGTGCCATCACGACGGGATCTAACTATGGCTACACCTTC
CAITTGSNYGYTF
>TRBV30|-|few|TRBJ2-7|14
TGTGCCACGGCCGGGACCTTAGGGTTCCACGAGCAGTACTTC
CATAGTLGFHEQYF
>TRBV10-3|-|many|TRBJ1-4|14
TGTGCCATCAGCAGAGACTTAACTCCCGAAAAACTGTTTTTT
CAISRDLTPEKLFF
>TRBV7-9|TRBD2|few|TRBJ2-1|13
TGTGCCAGCAGCTTTGTGCGGGAGTATGAGCAGTTCTTC
CASSFVREYEQFF
>TRBV29-1|TRBD1|many|TRBJ2-1|16
TGCAGCGTTGAAGGCGACAGGGGGCAGGGTTGGGATGAGCAGTTCTTC
CSVEGDRGQGWDEQFF
>TRBV18|-|few|TRBJ2-5|11
TGTGCCAGCTCAACGAAAGAGACCCAGTACTTC
CASSTKETQYF
>TRBV5-1|-|many|TRBJ2-3|14
TGCGCCAGCAGCTTGGCGACTGCTTCAGATACGCAGTATTTT
CASSLATASDTQYF
>TRBV10-3|-|-|TRBJ2-2|14
TGTGCCATCACGAGTAGTACAGACACCGGGGAGCTGTTTTTT
CAITSSTDTGELFF
>TRBV7-6|-|-|TRBJ2-7|12
TGTGCCAGCAGCTCAATAAATTACGAGCAGTACTTC
CASSSINYEQYF
>TRBV29-1|TRBD2|few|TRBJ2-7|18
TGCAGCGTTGTAGGGCGGATTTCTAGCGGGAGGGCCCTCAACGAGCAGTACTTC
CSVVGRISSGRALNEQYF
>TRBV12-3/TRBV12-4|TRBD2|-|TRBJ2-1|16
TGTGCCAGCAGTTCGCCGGGGGGGGGCTCCTACAATGAGCAGTTCTTC
CASSSPGGGSYNEQFF
>TRBV6-6|-|-|TRBJ1-6|13
TGTGCCAGCCAGGGCGTCTATAATTCACCCCTCCACTTT
CASQGVYNSPLHF
>TRBV20-1|TRBD2|-|TRBJ2-7|15
TGCAGTGCTAGAGCCGGGACTAGCGGGATGTACGAGCAGTACTTC
CSARAGTSGMYEQYF
>TRBV10-3|-|-|TRBJ2-7|11
TGTGCCATCAGTGGGGCATACGAGCAGTACTTC
CAISGAYEQYF
>TRBV27|TRBD2|few|TRBJ2-5|15
TGTGCCAGCAGTTTAATGCTAGCGGGAATAGAGACCCAGTACTTC
CASSLMLAGIETQYF
>TRBV19|TRBD1|-|TRBJ2-7|13
TGTGCCAGTAGGCTGACAGGGGGCGACGAGCAGTACTTC
CASRLTGGDEQYF
>TRBV12-3/TRBV12-4|-|-|TRBJ2-5|13
TGTGCCAGCAGTTTTTTCCGAAAAGAGACCCAGTACTTC
CASSFFRKETQYF
>TRBV29-1|-|-|TRBJ1-5|13
TGCAGCGTTGGTAGAGGTCTCGGCGAGCCCCAGCATTTT
CSVGRGLGEPQHF
>TRBV5-1|TRBD1|-|TRBJ1-3|14
TGCGCCAGCAGCTCGACAGGGGTAGGAAACACCATATATTTT
CASSSTGVGNTIYF
>TRBV29-1|-|-|TRBJ2-5|13
TGCAGCGTTTACCGGGAACTACAAGAGACCCAGTACTTC
CSVYRELQETQYF
>TRBV20-1|-|few|TRBJ2-7|13
TGCAGTGCCCGGACACTCTTATCCTACGAGCAGTACTTC
CSARTLLSYEQYF
>TRBV5-6|-|-|TRBJ2-3|14
TGTGCCAGCAGCCCATATTGGAGCACAGATACGCAGTATTTT
CASSPYWSTDTQYF
>TRBV5-1|-|-|TRBJ2-3|15
TGCGCCAGCAGCTTGGCCAGGCGCACCGCAGATACGCAGTATTTT
CASSLARRTADTQYF
>TRBV6-6|-|few|TRBJ2-7|13
TGTGCCAGCAGTTTATCCGGGATCTACGAGCAGTACTTC
CASSLSGIYEQYF
>TRBV29-1|-|few|TRBJ1-4|16
TGCAGCGTTGAAGTGGAGGGATGGGGATTTGATGAAAAACTGTTTTTT
CSVEVEGWGFDEKLFF
>TRBV6-2/TRBV6-3|-|many|TRBJ1-4|17
TGTGCCAGCAGTTACCCACCCATTCTGGACATTTCTGAAAAACTGTTTTTT
CASSYPPILDISEKLFF
>TRBV12-3/TRBV12-4|TRBD2|few|TRBJ2-3|15
TGTGCCAGCAGCCCCAATACTAGCGGGGGAGATACGCAGTATTTT
CASSPNTSGGDTQYF
>TRBV20-1|TRBD1|-|TRBJ2-7|14
TGCAGTGCTACAGGACAGGGGGCTGGCTACAAGCAGTACTTC
CSATGQGAGYKQYF
>TRBV4-3|TRBD1|-|TRBJ2-7|14
TGCGCCAGCAGCCGGACAGGCTCGTCGGGCGAGCAGTACTTC
CASSRTGSSGEQYF
>TRBV29-1|-|-|TRBJ1-2|12
TGCAGCGTTGAAGAGGTGGGGTATGGCTACACCTTC
CSVEEVGYGYTF
>TRBV5-1|-|many|TRBJ2-1|15
TGCGCCAGCAGCTTGGAGGGCCGGTCCTACAATGAGCAGTTCTTC
CASSLEGRSYNEQFF
>TRBV7-2|-|few|TRBJ2-1|14
TGTGCCAGCAGCTTAGGCCGCTTAGGGAATGAGCAGTTCTTC
CASSLGRLGNEQFF
>TRBV5-1|-|many|TRBJ2-3|14
TGCGCCAGCAGCCCAGGAGTTAGCACAGATACGCAGTATTTT
CASSPGVSTDTQYF
>TRBV12-3/TRBV12-4|-|many|TRBJ1-5|15
TGTGCCAGCAGTTTGGGCAGGGAAGGGAATCAGCCCCAGCATTTT
CASSLGREGNQPQHF
>TRBV12-3/TRBV12-4|-|few|TRBJ1-1|15
TGTGCCAGCAGTTCCTCTAACAGGGTGGGCACTGAAGCTTTCTTT
CASSSSNRVGTEAFF